The TCR beta chain described here comes from a study of blood T cell repertoires in COVID-19. The wider study: Spain, Italy and the United States supplied samples that represented acute and convalescent COVID-19. Sources were T cells, B-cell-depleted T cells, or PBMCs; the material itself was cDNA or gDNA.

Seattle-derived patients entered the study during active infection and were followed longitudinally. This CDR3 is built from 12 residues. Germline V gene lookup returns CDR1 MNHNS and CDR2 SASEGT. V lost 1 base and J 14 bases, leaving 12 bases between the germline ends. Per the study methods: Amplification with reference gene primers provided the estimates of nucleated cell counts. TCRdb's copy holds only in-frame clones and misses some; the assay was immunoSEQ multiplex PCR. V and J calls and clone size come straight from that table; D and trimming were deduced from the DNA. Among some 200,000 clones listed, 86% were seen once.

The sequencing sample was made of peripheral blood. The receptor's source is a woman aged 60-70 years with COVID-19, enrolled during active disease. V and J are TRBV6-1 and TRBJ2-1; D perhaps matches TRBD1 (6 bases). The CDR3 spells CASSEDRTVKFF. The CDR3 region has the DNA TGTGCCAGCAGTGAAGATCGGACAGTAAAGTTCTTC.